These 11 T cell receptor beta chains were all obtained from the same sample, sequenced in a study of control samples from healthy donors and cancer patients (dated by TCRdb to the early 2020s). The library was generated by the immunoSEQ multiplex PCR assay. TCRdb took over this immuneACCESS table, retaining in-frame rearrangements with V and J assigned. Such tables are incomplete; in checked studies, under half of the missing clones stem from an unresolved V gene, and the remainder is unexplained. A total of roughly 120,000 clones appear in this sample, 88% of them only once. 3.5% to 4% of the sample belongs to the ten largest clones. Sequencing was done on a sample of PBMCs. The receptor set was obtained from a woman in her fifties or sixties with lung cancer.

The DNA of the CDR3 is TGTGCCAGCAGCTTGTCTGAGCCCGGGAACACTGAAGCTTTCTTT. Translating gives CASSLSEPGNTEAFF. V usage is TRBV5-5 and J usage is TRBJ1-1, with D hard to call. Germline CDR1 is SGHKS and CDR2 is YYEKEE (reference sequence). The CDR3 consists of 15 residues. V was pared by 1 base and J by 1 base, with 11 bases between.

This chain joins TRBV12-3 or TRBV12-4 and TRBJ1-1; D remains ambiguous. The germline V and J ends were trimmed by 3 bases and 5 bases, with 10 bases remaining between them. The CDR3 runs to 13 residues. This CDR3 reads CASSLSGSTEAFF. DNA for the CDR3: TGTGCCAGCAGTTTGTCAGGAAGTACTGAAGCTTTCTTT.

The V call is TRBV6-2 or TRBV6-3, the J call TRBJ2-2; maybe TRBD2 (6 bases). The CDR3 length is 14 residues. Germline V gene data show CDR1 as MNHEY and CDR2 as SVGEGT. Trimming removed 4 bases at V and 3 bases at J, with 9 bases between. The CDR3 DNA sequence: TGTGCCAGCAGTTGGAGCGGGTACACCGGGGAGCTGTTTTTT. It translates to CASSWSGYTGELFF.

This chain joins TRBV5-6 and TRBJ1-2; no clear D. This CDR3 has 14 amino acids. The V gene's germline CDR1 is SGHDT and CDR2 YYEEEE. The V end was cut by 4 bases, the J end by 7 bases, with 17 bases between. The CDR3 spells CASSPEVGMAGYTF. CDR3 DNA sequence: TGTGCCAGCAGCCCCGAGGTGGGGATGGCTGGCTACACCTTC.

The chain employs TRBV15 and TRBJ1-1, with D perhaps TRBD1 (5 bases). With 6 bases removed from V and 8 bases from J, the gap between germline ends came to 16 bases. The germline V gene has CDR1 LNHNV and CDR2 YYDKDF (reference sequence). The CDR3 is 13 amino acids. CDR3 bases: TGTGCCACCAGTCCACGGCAGGGAGGAGAAGCTTTCTTT. Residues: CATSPRQGGEAFF.

This clone occurred a few times. The V call is TRBV19, the J call TRBJ1-2; no clear D. Germline V gene sequence: CDR1 LNHDA, CDR2 SQIVND (reference sequence). The CDR3 extends over 17 amino acids. Trimming removed 2 bases from V and 3 bases from J, with 19 bases in between. CDR3 sequence reads: CASSISGLISLDYGYTF. DNA for the CDR3: TGTGCCAGTAGTATATCGGGGTTAATATCGTTGGACTATGGCTACACCTTC. Variable domain in full (rest from reference TRBV19 and TRBJ1-2): DGGITQSPKYLFRKEGQNVTLSCEQNLNHDAMYWYRQDPGQGLRLIYYSQIVNDFQKGDIAEGYSVSREKKESFPLTVTSAQKNPTAFYLCASSISGLISLDYGYTFGSGTRLTVV.

This clone has a single count. The V and J genes are TRBV12-3 or TRBV12-4 and TRBJ1-2, with a weak D call TRBD1 (5 bases). The CDR3 is 13 residues long. V lost 3 bases to trimming and J lost 4 bases, with 9 bases between them. CDR3 coding DNA: TGTGCCAGCAGTTTCGGTAGGGGCTATGGCTACACCTTC. Encoded protein: CASSFGRGYGYTF.

The chain couples TRBV27 to TRBJ1-1; 7 bases map to TRBD1. The trim removed 3 bases at V and 0 bases at J, leaving 7 bases unmatched. Germline CDR1 reads MNHEY; CDR2 reads SMNVEV (reference sequence). The CDR3 is 16 amino acids. CDR3 sequence: CASSLRTGSMNTEAFF. The DNA for the CDR3 is TGTGCCAGCAGTTTGCGGACAGGCTCGATGAACACTGAAGCTTTCTTT.

The V call is TRBV3-1 (or the pseudogene TRBV3-2), the J call TRBJ1-1; weak D call: TRBD1 (5 bases). The germline V and J ends were trimmed by 4 bases and 6 bases, with 15 bases remaining between them. This CDR3 region has 14 residues. Germline V lookup: CDR1 LGHDT, CDR2 YNNKEL (reference sequence). This CDR3 reads CASSLGADIAEAFF. The CDR3 bases are TGTGCCAGCAGCCTCGGGGCTGATATAGCTGAAGCTTTCTTT.

This chain connects TRBV5-1 to TRBJ2-1, with D possibly being TRBD1 (5 bases). Germline CDR1 is SGHRS and CDR2 is YFSETQ. Trimming left V 0 bases short and J 5 bases short, with 6 bases between. CDR3 length equals 13 residues. The CDR3 is CASSLDRHNEQFF. The CDR3 bases are TGCGCCAGCAGCTTGGACAGGCACAATGAGCAGTTCTTC.

The chain links TRBV7-3 to TRBJ1-1; D perhaps matches TRBD1 (5 bases). Per the germline V gene, CDR1 is SGHTA and CDR2 is FQGTGA. This CDR3 is built from 13 residues. V lost 4 bases and J lost 11, with 17 bases in between. The CDR3 is CASSSGPQGEAFF. DNA for the CDR3: TGTGCCAGCAGCTCGGGGCCGCAGGGAGAGGCTTTCTTT. The whole variable domain, remainder taken from reference TRBV7-3 and TRBJ1-1, is GAGVSQTPSNKVTEKGKYVELRCDPISGHTALYWYRQSLGQGPEFLIYFQGTGAADDSGLPNDRFFAVRPEGSVSTLKIQRTERGDSAVYLCASSSGPQGEAFFGQGTRLTVV.